The clone carrying this TCR beta chain has just a few counts. As yet, its antigen is unknown. The source of the sample is a study of post-analysis software for immune sequencing data. The wider study: Disease courses included relapsing-remitting, secondary progressive and progressive-relapsing multiple sclerosis. Study-level points and caveats: Patients had higher frequencies than controls of roughly 5 TRBV segments, including TRBV5-6, TRBV5-1 and TRBV20-1.

The library was made from cDNA and included unique molecular identifiers. MiXCR, applied by TCRdb to the PCR reads, yields one record per CDR3 protein. The sample records some 690,000 distinct CDR3 sequences, 25% to 30% being singletons. The CDR3 length is 11 residues. Germline V lookup: CDR1 DFQATT, CDR2 SNEGSKA (reference sequence). After removal of 5 bases from V and 12 bases from J, the junction contained 6 bases not matched to a gene. This TCR came from a girl aged 5-17 years with multiple sclerosis. Sequenced material: blood. V gene TRBV20-1 combines with J gene TRBJ2-1; 8 bases agree with TRBD2. The CDR3 region is CSAESGGGQFF. The CDR3 DNA follows: TGCAGTGCTGAGAGCGGGGGAGGGCAGTTCTTC.